These 27 T cell receptor beta chains share one sample of origin, sequenced in a study of cytotoxic CD8 clonotypes in ibrutinib-treated CLL. TCRdb keeps only in-frame clones here, not all; method: immunoSEQ multiplex PCR. The repertoire holds 95,000 to 100,000 clones, with almost 80% as singletons. This sample comprised PBMCs, obtained after 12 months of ibrutinib treatment. Receptors originate from a human donor with chronic lymphocytic leukemia.

V and J are TRBV9 and TRBJ2-7; 10 bases line up with TRBD1. Germline values: CDR1 SGDLS, CDR2 YYNGEE. The CDR3 consists of 18 residues. Trimming at V came to 4 bases and at J to 4 bases, leaving 17 bases not matched to a gene. CDR3 protein: CASSLPPSTGGLDYEQYF. In DNA, the CDR3 is TGTGCCAGCAGCCTACCTCCTTCGACAGGGGGCTTGGATTACGAGCAGTACTTC.

The chain recombines TRBV21-1 with TRBJ2-3; the table's D call, TRBD1, has no DNA check behind it. TRBV21-1 is annotated as a pseudogene. This CDR3 has 14 residues. CDR3 coding DNA: TGTGCCAGCACCCGGGACAGGGGGACAGATACGCAGTATTTT. It yields the protein CASTRDRGTDTQYF.

The V gene is TRBV9, the J gene TRBJ2-3; 8 nucleotides align to TRBD2. This CDR3 spans 16 amino acids. V gave up 4 bases and J gave up 1 base; unmatched junction bases: 8. The V gene's germline CDR1 is SGDLS and CDR2 YYNGEE. Here the CDR3 reads CASSFIGRGGTDTQYF. CDR3 DNA sequence: TGTGCCAGCAGCTTCATAGGGCGGGGGGGCACAGATACGCAGTATTTT.

The chain is built from TRBV6-6 and TRBJ2-5, with 10 bases matching TRBD2. Per germline, CDR1 MNHNY and CDR2 SVGAGI (reference sequence). The CDR3 length is 16 residues. J was trimmed by 2 bases and V by 7 bases; bases with no gene match: 10. The CDR3 region has the DNA TGTGCCAGCAAATCTAGCGGGGGTTTAAGGCAAGAGACCCAGTACTTC. Translated: CASKSSGGLRQETQYF.

This clone has only one observation. V usage is TRBV27 and J usage is TRBJ1-5; 9 nucleotides align to TRBD1. CDR3 length equals 17 residues. Per the germline V gene, CDR1 is MNHEY and CDR2 is SMNVEV (reference sequence). V dropped 6 bases and J dropped 0; count of bases not matched to a gene: 9. The CDR3 spells CASSPGQGPPSNQPQHF. In DNA form, the CDR3 reads TGTGCCAGCAGCCCGGGACAGGGACCTCCTAGCAATCAGCCCCAGCATTTT.

The chain recombines TRBV6-1 with TRBJ2-2; D is ambiguous. V lost 3 bases to trimming and J lost 10 bases, with 3 bases between them. CDR3 length: 10 amino acids. The germline CDR1 and CDR2 sequences are MNHNS and SASEGT. The CDR3 nucleotides read TGTGCCAGCAGTGAGGAGGAGCTGTTTTTT. It is translated as CASSEEELFF.

This clone was detected a few times. This chain joins TRBV18 and TRBJ1-2, with D possibly matching TRBD1 (5 bases). The CDR3 loop spans 14 amino acids. The germline V gene encodes CDR1 KGHSH and CDR2 LQKENI. V lost 6 bases and J lost 2, with 13 bases in between. CDR3 DNA sequence: TGTGCCAGCTCCCTACGTGAGGGGAACTATGGCTACACCTTC. Encoded protein: CASSLREGNYGYTF.

The chain links TRBV2 to TRBJ1-1; tentatively, D is TRBD1 (5 bases). The CDR3 sequence is 13 residues long. Trimming took 1 base from V and 7 from J, leaving 10 bases between them. Per germline, CDR1 SNHLY and CDR2 FYNNEI. The CDR3 sequence is CASSEEWGGEAFF. The CDR3 DNA reads TGTGCCAGCAGTGAAGAGTGGGGGGGTGAAGCTTTCTTT.

The chain links TRBV7-2 to TRBJ1-2; no firm D call. V was trimmed by 1 base and J by 7 bases, leaving 4 bases between them. Per the germline V gene, CDR1 is SGHTA and CDR2 is FQGNSA. The length of the CDR3 is 11 residues. The CDR3 loop reads CASSLVRGYTF. The CDR3 DNA is TGTGCCAGCAGCTTAGTCCGTGGCTACACCTTC.

V is TRBV6-1 and J is TRBJ2-7; 7 nucleotides match TRBD1. The V gene's germline CDR1 is MNHNS and CDR2 SASEGT. This CDR3 has 14 amino acids. V trimming: 4 bases; J trimming: 2 bases; junction bases outside the gene matches: 5. The CDR3 here is CASSGDRAPYEQYF. Written as DNA, the CDR3 is TGTGCCAGCAGTGGAGACAGGGCCCCCTACGAGCAGTACTTC.

The chain joins TRBV7-2 to TRBJ1-2; 12 nucleotides agree with TRBD1. Germline V gene data show CDR1 as SGHTA and CDR2 as FQGNSA. The CDR3 totals 15 residues. V shed 5 bases and J 3 bases; nucleotides not matched to a gene: 4. CDR3 coding DNA: TGTGCCAGCAGCAGAGGGACAGGGGGCTACTATGGCTACACCTTC. This gives the protein CASSRGTGGYYGYTF.

The CDR3 bases are TGTGCCAGCAGCCCGGGACAGGCTAACTATGGCTACACCTTC. Its protein product is CASSPGQANYGYTF. The chain has TRBV9 and TRBJ1-2; the match to TRBD1 covers 8 bases. Germline V lookup: CDR1 SGDLS, CDR2 YYNGEE. The CDR3 extends over 14 amino acids. V shed 4 bases and J 0 bases; nucleotides not matched to a gene: 2.

The chain links TRBV10-3 to TRBJ1-4, with D possibly being TRBD1 (5 bases). Germline lookup yields CDR1 ENHRY and CDR2 SYGVKD. The length of the CDR3 is 14 residues. V dropped 2 bases and J dropped 4 bases, with 8 bases sitting between them. The CDR3, as DNA: TGTGCCATCAGTGAGCGGGACGGTAATGAAAAACTGTTTTTT. The encoded protein is CAISERDGNEKLFF.

This clone was recorded once. The V call is TRBV7-2, the J call TRBJ1-1; 7 bases line up with TRBD1. Per the germline V gene, CDR1 is SGHTA and CDR2 is FQGNSA. The CDR3 runs to 15 residues. V dropped 2 bases and J dropped 1; count of bases not matched to a gene: 4. This CDR3 reads CASSLSGTANTEAFF. In DNA, the CDR3 is TGTGCCAGCAGCTTATCCGGGACAGCGAACACTGAAGCTTTCTTT.

This clone has just a few counts. The chain uses TRBV14 and TRBJ2-3, with a weak D call TRBD2 (5 bases). The CDR3 sequence is 12 residues long. V was pared by 4 bases and J by 7 bases, with 9 bases between. From germline, CDR1 is SGHDN and CDR2 FVKESK. CDR3 sequence (DNA): TGTGCCAGCAGCCCCCGGGGTTATACGCAGTATTTT. This encodes CASSPRGYTQYF.

The CDR3 region is CASSLASPGDTEAFF. DNA of the CDR3: TGCGCCAGCAGCTTGGCATCACCAGGGGACACTGAAGCTTTCTTT. The gene calls are TRBV5-1 and TRBJ1-1; D is perhaps TRBD1 (6 bases). With 0 bases removed from V and 3 bases from J, the gap between germline ends came to 12 bases. The CDR3 has 15 amino acids. Germline CDR1 is SGHRS and CDR2 is YFSETQ.

This clone qualifies as large (0.1 to 1%). The chain recombines TRBV6-6 with TRBJ2-7; TRBD1 or TRBD2 may be the D gene (5 bases each). Germline-derived CDR1 and CDR2 are MNHNY and SVGAGI (reference sequence). V was cut by 7 bases and J by 0 bases, with 19 bases left in between. CDR3 size: 16 residues. CDR3 protein: CASKTGDPRTSYEQYF. Here the CDR3 DNA reads TGTGCCAGCAAGACTGGGGACCCAAGGACCTCCTACGAGCAGTACTTC.

The chain has TRBV6-1 and TRBJ1-1; D is uncertain. Germline lookup yields CDR1 MNHNS and CDR2 SASEGT. Trimming pared 0 bases from V and 12 bases from J, leaving 14 bases between. CDR3 size: 13 residues. The CDR3 region is CASSEARLGLPFF. CDR3 sequence (DNA): TGTGCCAGCAGTGAAGCAAGGTTAGGCCTGCCTTTCTTT.

This chain links TRBV5-1 with TRBJ2-5; the match to TRBD2 covers 9 bases. Trimming removed 5 bases from V and 4 bases from J; junction bases left unmatched: 6. This CDR3 spans 14 amino acids. CDR1 and CDR2 (germline): SGHRS, YFSETQ. The CDR3 loop is CASSSGTSRETQYF. As DNA, the CDR3 is TGCGCCAGCAGTTCCGGGACTAGCAGAGAGACCCAGTACTTC.

This rearrangement joins TRBV6-4 to TRBJ2-6; the match to TRBD1 covers 9 bases. With 5 bases clipped from V and 1 base from J, the junction kept 3 bases outside the gene matches. CDR3 length equals 16 residues. Per the germline V gene, CDR1 is MRHNA and CDR2 is SNTAGT. CDR3 amino acids: CASSQTGGSGANVLTF. CDR3 nucleotides: TGTGCCAGCAGTCAGACAGGGGGTTCTGGGGCCAACGTCCTGACTTTC.

The gene calls are TRBV2 and TRBJ2-4; a possible D gene is TRBD1 (8 bases). The V and J ends lost 8 bases and 8 bases respectively, with 19 bases between them. This CDR3 contains 14 residues. The germline CDR1 and CDR2 sequences are SNHLY and FYNNEI. The CDR3 nucleotides are TGTGCCAGCGCGCCGGGACAGGCGGGGGACATTCAGTACTTC. It is translated as CASAPGQAGDIQYF.

The chain recombines TRBV7-2 with TRBJ2-7; 14 nucleotides align to TRBD2. The germline V gene has CDR1 SGHTA and CDR2 FQGNSA. V shed 4 bases, J shed 6 bases, and the junction held 14 bases outside the gene matches. The CDR3 length is 18 residues. Here the CDR3 DNA reads TGTGCCAGCAGCTCGACTAGCGGGGGGGCCGTATCATCGATCGAGCAGTACTTC. This gives the protein CASSSTSGGAVSSIEQYF.

The chain employs TRBV28 and TRBJ1-2; D is possibly TRBD1 (5 bases). This CDR3 has 12 amino acids. V lost 6 bases and J lost 2, with 7 bases in between. Germline-derived CDR1 and CDR2 are MDHEN and SYDVKM. CDR3 region: CASRGENYGYTF. The DNA of the CDR3 is TGTGCCAGCAGGGGGGAGAACTATGGCTACACCTTC.

The chain combines TRBV9 with TRBJ1-3; D is uncertain. Per germline, CDR1 SGDLS and CDR2 YYNGEE. Deletions cut 0 bases from V and 10 bases from J, with 14 bases between. The CDR3 sequence is 14 residues long. The CDR3 nucleotides read TGTGCCAGCAGCGTAGAAGGGTCCTTCAGGACCATATATTTT. Translating it yields CASSVEGSFRTIYF.

The J gene is TRBJ1-2, the V gene TRBV2; D unresolved. Deletions cut 8 bases from V and 7 bases from J, with 8 bases between. CDR1 is SNHLY, CDR2 FYNNEI, per germline. The CDR3 is 10 amino acids. The CDR3 DNA follows: TGTGCCAGCTTCGTATCTGGCTACACCTTC. Translating gives CASFVSGYTF.

The V and J genes are TRBV30 and TRBJ2-3; perhaps TRBD2 as D (6 bases). V was clipped by 5 bases and J by 4 bases, with 22 bases between them. This CDR3 contains 16 residues. Germline CDR1 and CDR2: GTSNPN and SVGIG (reference sequence). The CDR3 DNA is TGTGCCTGGGCAGTCCCACTAGCACTACGTCCAGATACGCAGTATTTT. This sequence encodes CAWAVPLALRPDTQYF.

This chain connects TRBV19 to TRBJ2-3; 13 bases are shared with TRBD2. J lost 8 bases, V lost 6 bases, and 11 bases had no gene match. CDR1 LNHDA and CDR2 SQIVND come from the germline V gene (reference sequence). This CDR3 region has 16 residues. The CDR3 coding sequence is TGTGCCAGTAGCACCCTCACTAGCGGGGGGGGCGGTACGCAGTATTTT. Its protein product is CASSTLTSGGGGTQYF.